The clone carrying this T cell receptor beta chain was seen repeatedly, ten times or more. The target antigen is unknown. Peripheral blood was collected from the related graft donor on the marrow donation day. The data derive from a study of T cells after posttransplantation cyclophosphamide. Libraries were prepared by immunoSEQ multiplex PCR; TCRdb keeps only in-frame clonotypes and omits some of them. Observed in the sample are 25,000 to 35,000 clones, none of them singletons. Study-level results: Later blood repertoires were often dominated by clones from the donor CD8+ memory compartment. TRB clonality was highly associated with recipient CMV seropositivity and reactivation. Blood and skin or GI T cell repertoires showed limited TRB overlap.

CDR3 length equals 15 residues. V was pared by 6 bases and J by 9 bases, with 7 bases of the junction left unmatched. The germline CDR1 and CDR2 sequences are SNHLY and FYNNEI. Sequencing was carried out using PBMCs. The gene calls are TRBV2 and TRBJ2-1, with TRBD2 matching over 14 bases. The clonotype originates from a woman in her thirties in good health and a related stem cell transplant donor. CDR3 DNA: TGTGCCAGCAGGGGACTAGCGGGGGATTGGAGTGAGCAGTTCTTC. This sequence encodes CASRGLAGDWSEQFF. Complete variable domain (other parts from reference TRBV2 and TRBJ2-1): EPEVTQTPSHQVTQMGQEVILRCVPISNHLYFYWYRQILGQKVEFLVSFYNNEISEKSEIFDDQFSVERPDGSNFTLKIRSTKLEDSAMYFCASRGLAGDWSEQFFGPGTRLTVL.